Listed here is a single T cell receptor beta chain. Germline lookup yields CDR1 SGHRS and CDR2 YFSETQ. The V gene lost 2 bases and the J gene lost 5 bases, with 13 bases spanning the gap. The CDR3 contains 14 residues. The repertoire was sequenced with immunoSEQ multiplex PCR; TCRdb's copy has only in-frame clones and lacks some. The table has about 1 million clones, around three quarters seen once. This sample was taken from a study of shared clonotypes between healthy human individuals. Study summary: The composition of the donors was a couple of women and a few men aged 18 to 49. There were three CD4 naive, three CD4 memory, two CD8 naive and one CD8 memory plates per donor.

The sample was memory CD4+ T cells from PBMCs. Documented subset: CD45RA-negative fraction. This clonotype was obtained from a man younger than 30 in good health. Some clones in this sample may be carry-over from other donors' samples. The chain couples TRBV5-1 to TRBJ2-5, with no clear D. The CDR3 is CASSLMSDGETQYF. CDR3 in DNA: TGCGCCAGCAGCTTAATGTCTGATGGGGAGACCCAGTACTTC.